This T cell receptor (beta chain) was documented in a study of T cell responses to AZD1222 COVID-19 vaccine. TCRdb's table, derived via immunoSEQ multiplex PCR, lists solely in-frame clones and lacks some. The repertoire holds roughly 100,000 clones, with nearly 90% as singletons. The germline V gene encodes CDR1 MNHEY and CDR2 SMNVEV (reference sequence). Trimming left V 5 bases short and J 4 bases short, with 17 bases between. The CDR3 contains 16 residues. The clonotype was recovered from an adult who received the AZD1222 COVID-19 vaccine. The specimen was peripheral blood, collected 28 days after the second AZD1222 dose. The rearrangement uses TRBV27 and TRBJ2-2, with D possibly matching TRBD1 (6 bases). CDR3 loop: CASSTQGFWGTGELFF. The CDR3 DNA is TGTGCCAGCAGTACACAGGGTTTCTGGGGCACCGGGGAGCTGTTTTTT.